The present T cell receptor beta chain was sequenced within a study of CD8+CD57+ T cells in acquired aplastic anemia. Study information: Sorted cells (CD4+ and CD8+) yielded DNA amounts that averaged approximately 3.2 ug. Broader study findings: Between patients and controls, CD8+ Simpson's diversity did not vary significantly. It was found that more than 25 CD8+ CDR3 sequences were shared between patients and controls.

CDR3 and TCR beta VDJ profiling relied on a genomic DNA template. TCRdb reprocessed the reads via MiXCR and lists one record per CDR3 protein. This sample carries fewer than 200,000 distinct CDR3 sequences, 40% to 55% of them seen once, and the ten largest clones take 0.85% to 1.2%. This clonotype has just one count. What it recognizes is unknown. The sequenced patients had an expansion of CD8+CD57+ cells seen by flow cytometry. Everyone among the patients had severe acquired aplastic anemia. The V and J ends lost 1 base and 14 bases respectively, with 17 bases between them. The germline V gene has CDR1 LNHNV and CDR2 YYDKDF (reference sequence). The CDR3 covers 13 residues.

The receptor was isolated from a human donor with aplastic anemia. The J gene is TRBJ1-2, the V gene TRBV15; weak D call: TRBD1 (5 bases). The specimen was sorted CD4+, CD8+, or CD8+CD57+ T cells (not recorded which) from PBMCs. The CDR3 DNA is TGTGCCACCAGCAGAGGCGGGACCCCCATTGAGACCTTC. It encodes CATSRGGTPIETF.